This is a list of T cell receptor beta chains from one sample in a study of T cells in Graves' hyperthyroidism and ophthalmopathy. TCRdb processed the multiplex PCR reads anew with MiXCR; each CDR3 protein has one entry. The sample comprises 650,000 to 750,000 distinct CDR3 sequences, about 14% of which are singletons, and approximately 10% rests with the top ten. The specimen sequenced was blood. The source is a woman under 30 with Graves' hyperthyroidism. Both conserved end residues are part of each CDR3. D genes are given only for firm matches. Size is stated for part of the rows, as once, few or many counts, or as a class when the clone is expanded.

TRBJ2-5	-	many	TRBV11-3	TGTGCCAGCAGCCCGGGAGAGGGGATGGCAGAGACCCAGTACTTC	CASSPGEGMAETQYF
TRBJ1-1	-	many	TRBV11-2	TGTGCCAGCAGCCCTTTCCCCAAGGGAGGGTTGAACACTGAAGCTTTCTTT	CASSPFPKGGLNTEAFF
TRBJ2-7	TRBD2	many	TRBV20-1	TGCAGTGCTAGAGGGGGGACTAGCGGGAACGAGCAGTACTTC	CSARGGTSGNEQYF
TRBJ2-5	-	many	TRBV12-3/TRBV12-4	TGTGCCAGCAGTCCCAGTAGGGGAGAGACCCAGTACTTC	CASSPSRGETQYF
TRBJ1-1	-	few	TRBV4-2	TGTGCCAGTGGGGTTGGCACTGAAGCTTTCTTT	CASGVGTEAFF
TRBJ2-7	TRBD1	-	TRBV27	TGTGCCAGCACCCCGAGGGTAACCGGGACAGGCAACAATGAGCAGTACTTC	CASTPRVTGTGNNEQYF
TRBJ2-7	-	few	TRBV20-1	TGCAGTGCTAGCCCAGGGGTCTACGAGCAGTACTTC	CSASPGVYEQYF
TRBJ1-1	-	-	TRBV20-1	TGCAGTGCTAGGACCCACCCGGTCGTGATGAACACTGAAGCTTTCTTT	CSARTHPVVMNTEAFF
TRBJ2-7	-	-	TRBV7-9	TGTGCCAGCAGCTCCAGCGGATCCTACAATGAGCAGTACTTC	CASSSSGSYNEQYF
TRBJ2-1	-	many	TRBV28	TGTGCCAGCAACAGGGACTCCGGCTCCTACAATGAGCAGTTCTTC	CASNRDSGSYNEQFF
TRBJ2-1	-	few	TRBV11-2	TGTGCCAGCAGCCCGGTAGCTGGCCGGGGAGAGCAGTTCTTC	CASSPVAGRGEQFF
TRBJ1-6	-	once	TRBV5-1	TGCGCCAGCAGCTTGGGGCAGAGGAATAATTCACCCCTCCACTTT	CASSLGQRNNSPLHF
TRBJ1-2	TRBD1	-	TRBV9	TGTGCCAGCAGCCCTGCGGGACAGGGTTACTATGGCTACACCTTC	CASSPAGQGYYGYTF
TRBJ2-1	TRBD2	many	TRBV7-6	TGTGCCAGCAACTTAGGTCTAGCGGGCATCAGATCCTACAATGAGCAGTTCTTC	CASNLGLAGIRSYNEQFF
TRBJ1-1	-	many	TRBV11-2	TGTGCCAGCAGCTTCAGGTTCCGGTTCAACACTGAAGCTTTCTTT	CASSFRFRFNTEAFF